Each of the 6 T cell receptor beta chains below was sequenced from the same sample in a study of Ad26.COV2.S vaccination and SARS-CoV-2 variants. Treatment specified: roughly 18 received Ad26.COV2.S at low or high dose, single or two shots; about 5 received placebo; per-sample allocation not given. Material that was analyzed had been drawn on day 63 after the first vaccine or placebo injection. Some clones are missing from TCRdb's copy, which holds only in-frame ones; the method was immunoSEQ multiplex PCR. The repertoire holds 500,000 or so clones, with roughly nine tenths as singletons. Sequenced material: peripheral blood, taken in a trial of Ad26.COV2.S vaccine versus placebo. These receptors originate from a person aged 18-60 years who received the Ad26.COV2.S COVID-19 vaccine or a placebo.

This clone turned up a few times. This chain connects TRBV7-9 to TRBJ2-5; 7 nucleotides agree with TRBD2. V trimming: 4 bases; J trimming: 4 bases; junction bases outside the gene matches: 3. This CDR3 comprises 13 residues. Germline lookup yields CDR1 SEHNR and CDR2 FQNEAQ (reference sequence). The CDR3 region is CASSYGLVETQYF. CDR3 nucleotide sequence: TGTGCCAGCAGCTACGGACTAGTAGAGACCCAGTACTTC.

The table lists this clone with a few counts. V gene TRBV12-3 or TRBV12-4 combines with J gene TRBJ1-5, with D maybe TRBD1 (5 bases). The CDR3 contains 13 residues. The V gene lost 6 bases and the J gene lost 12 bases, with 18 bases spanning the gap. The CDR3 bases are TGTGCCAGCAGACGGGACCGGGGGAATGTCCAGCATTTT. Translation gives CASRRDRGNVQHF.

The rearrangement links TRBV7-2 to TRBJ2-1, with no clear D. Per germline, CDR1 SGHTA and CDR2 FQGNSA. CDR3 length: 14 residues. The V end was cut by 3 bases, the J end by 6 bases, with 12 bases between. The CDR3 is CASSLAPGSNEQFF. The DNA of the CDR3 is TGTGCCAGCAGCTTGGCGCCGGGTAGCAATGAGCAGTTCTTC.

The rearrangement links TRBV9 to TRBJ2-1; 8 bases are a match to TRBD2. The ends lost 1 base at V and 4 bases at J; junction bases unmatched: 4. The CDR3 length is 15 residues. The germline V gene has CDR1 SGDLS and CDR2 YYNGEE. The CDR3 nucleotides read TGTGCCAGCAGCGTAACGGGAGGGTTTTACAATGAGCAGTTCTTC. It specifies CASSVTGGFYNEQFF. Combining the CDR3 with reference TRBV9 and TRBJ2-1 gives the whole variable domain DSGVTQTPKHLITATGQRVTLRCSPRSGDLSVYWYQQSLDQGLQFLIQYYNGEERAKGNILERFSAQQFPDLHSELNLSSLELGDSALYFCASSVTGGFYNEQFFGPGTRLTVL.

This sequence joins TRBV15 and TRBJ2-2; tentatively, D is TRBD2 (5 bases). From germline, CDR1 is LNHNV and CDR2 YYDKDF (reference sequence). Trimming removed 5 bases from V and 4 bases from J, with 8 bases in between. This CDR3 contains 13 residues. The CDR3 region is CATSGGRTGELFF. DNA of the CDR3: TGTGCCACCAGCGGCGGGCGCACCGGGGAGCTGTTTTTT.

This chain links TRBV5-4 with TRBJ2-7, with a tentative D call TRBD2 (6 bases). From germline, CDR1 is SGHNT and CDR2 YYREEE (reference sequence). The V end was cut by 3 bases, the J end by 6 bases, with 19 bases between. CDR3 length: 15 residues. CDR3 region: CASSSTLGGGSEQYF. The CDR3 nucleotides read TGTGCCAGCAGCTCCACTCTCGGAGGAGGGAGCGAGCAGTACTTC.